A single sample is the source of the 16 T cell receptor beta chains below, sequenced in a study of blood T cell repertoires in COVID-19. The repertoire was sequenced with immunoSEQ multiplex PCR; TCRdb's copy has only in-frame clones and lacks some. The sample records 140,000 to 150,000 clones, about 90% being singletons. Specimen: peripheral blood. Receptors were obtained from a woman aged 50 to 60 with acute or convalescent COVID-19.

V gene TRBV7-2 combines with J gene TRBJ2-1, with 9 bases that match TRBD2. V was pared by 1 base and J by 5 bases, with 3 bases of the junction left unmatched. Germline V gives CDR1 SGHTA, CDR2 FQGNSA. This CDR3 has 15 residues. The CDR3 region is CASSLVLAGNNEQFF. DNA of the CDR3: TGTGCCAGCAGCTTAGTGCTAGCGGGGAACAATGAGCAGTTCTTC.

This rearrangement joins TRBV2 to TRBJ1-2; D may be TRBD1 (5 bases). The CDR3 has 10 amino acids. Trimming shortened V by 9 bases and J by 8 bases, and 10 bases separated the two germline ends. Germline CDR1 and CDR2: SNHLY and FYNNEI. CDR3 protein: CARYRTGYTF. The CDR3 DNA is TGTGCCAGGTACAGGACCGGCTACACCTTC.

The V call is TRBV6-1, the J call TRBJ2-3; maybe TRBD1 (5 bases). The CDR3 covers 16 residues. CDR1 is MNHNS and CDR2 is SASEGT in the germline V gene. V lost 2 bases and J lost 4, with 16 bases in between. In DNA, the CDR3 is TGTGCCAGCAGTGAAAGGGTCAGGGTATCTTCAGATACGCAGTATTTT. Its translation: CASSERVRVSSDTQYF.

The chain joins TRBV7-8 to TRBJ2-1; 9 bases agree with TRBD1. The CDR3 length is 16 residues. V trimming: 2 bases; J trimming: 8 bases; junction bases outside the gene matches: 10. The germline gives CDR1 SGHVS, CDR2 FQNEAQ. Here the CDR3 DNA reads TGTGCCAGCAGCTTAACTAGGACAGGGGCCCGGGATGAGCAGTTCTTC. Translation gives CASSLTRTGARDEQFF. The full variable domain, completed using reference TRBV7-8 and TRBJ2-1, is GAGVSQSPRYKVAKRGQDVALRCDPISGHVSLFWYQQALGQGPEFLTYFQNEAQLDKSGLPSDRFFAERPEGSVSTLKIQRTQQEDSAVYLCASSLTRTGARDEQFFGPGTRLTVL.

The V gene is TRBV12-3 or TRBV12-4, the J gene TRBJ1-1, with D possibly TRBD1 on 6 matching bases. This CDR3 contains 12 residues. Trimming shortened V by 6 bases and J by 10 bases, and 15 bases separated the two germline ends. The CDR3 spells CASSRGPLGAFF. CDR3 nucleotide sequence: TGTGCCAGCAGCAGGGGCCCCCTCGGAGCTTTCTTT.

For this clone: Other DNA sequences in this specimen translate into the identical CDR3. V is TRBV29-1 and J is TRBJ1-1, with unresolved D. CDR1 is SQVTM and CDR2 is ANQGSEA in the germline V gene. The CDR3 has 11 amino acids. V was shortened by 6 bases and J by 0 bases, with 5 bases between the two germline ends. DNA of the CDR3: TGCAGCGTCCTTATGAACACTGAAGCTTTCTTT. This gives the protein CSVLMNTEAFF.

This chain joins TRBV10-1 and TRBJ2-5; tentative D call: TRBD1 (6 bases). This CDR3 comprises 14 residues. V gave up 7 bases and J gave up 4 bases, with 16 bases separating them. Germline V gives CDR1 WNHNN, CDR2 SYGVQD (reference sequence). In nucleotides, the CDR3 is TGCGCCAGCACCCTATCGGGCAGGGGAGAGACCCAGTACTTC. This sequence encodes CASTLSGRGETQYF.

The gene calls are TRBV5-1 and TRBJ1-1; the match to TRBD1 covers 8 bases. This CDR3 contains 16 residues. The V gene end was trimmed by 1 base and the J gene end by 4 bases; junction bases not matched to a gene: 9. The germline V gene has CDR1 SGHRS and CDR2 YFSETQ. For the CDR3, the DNA is TGCGCCAGCAGCTTGTCCAGGGGGCTTCGCGGCACTGAAGCTTTCTTT. Amino acids: CASSLSRGLRGTEAFF.

This sequence joins TRBV5-3 and TRBJ2-1; a weak D match, TRBD2 (5 bases). Being an ORF, TRBV5-3 has a function that is uncertain. Trimming removed 1 base at V and 3 bases at J, with 11 bases between. This CDR3 spans 15 amino acids. The DNA of the CDR3 is TGTGCCAGAAGCTTGACCAGCGGACTCTACAATGAGCAGTTCTTC. As protein: CARSLTSGLYNEQFF.

The rearrangement links TRBV2 to TRBJ2-1, with no clear D. Germline values: CDR1 SNHLY, CDR2 FYNNEI. The CDR3 loop spans 14 amino acids. V was pared by 5 bases and J by 9 bases, with 17 bases between. This chain's CDR3 is CASSPRVGMSEQFF. CDR3 in DNA: TGTGCCAGCAGTCCCCGGGTAGGTATGAGTGAGCAGTTCTTC.

The chain is built from TRBV11-2 and TRBJ2-1; 8 bases agree with TRBD2. After removal of 3 bases from V and 7 bases from J, the junction contained 11 bases not matched to a gene. This CDR3 region has 16 residues. Looked up from germline, CDR1 is SGHAT and CDR2 is FQNNGV. The CDR3: CASSLDWRGANNEQFF. In nucleotides, the CDR3 is TGTGCCAGCAGCTTGGATTGGCGGGGGGCTAATAATGAGCAGTTCTTC.

CDR3 in amino acids: CASSRSGTGNTEAFF. The CDR3 bases are TGCGCCAGCAGCAGATCCGGGACAGGGAACACTGAAGCTTTCTTT. The chain combines TRBV5-1 with TRBJ1-1; TRBD1 aligns across 8 bases. The CDR3 runs 15 residues. V was clipped by 4 bases and J by 1 base; unmatched bases: 6. CDR1 and CDR2 (germline): SGHRS, YFSETQ.

This rearrangement joins TRBV6-5 to TRBJ1-1, with TRBD1 as a possible D gene (6 bases). Germline V gene sequence: CDR1 MNHEY, CDR2 SVGAGI. Trimming pared 5 bases from V and 2 bases from J, leaving 15 bases between. The CDR3 extends over 15 amino acids. The CDR3, as DNA: TGTGCCAGCAGTCCGGACAGTTGGGCCAACACTGAAGCTTTCTTT. This encodes CASSPDSWANTEAFF.

The chain carries TRBV5-4 and TRBJ2-5, with 11 bases fitting TRBD2. The V segment lost 4 bases and the J segment 5 bases; nucleotides outside the gene matches: 10. The CDR3 loop spans 16 amino acids. Per the germline V gene, CDR1 is SGHNT and CDR2 is YYREEE (reference sequence). As DNA, the CDR3 is TGTGCCAGCAGCGGCAGACTAGCGGGGCCCCGGGAGACCCAGTACTTC. It encodes CASSGRLAGPRETQYF.

This chain uses TRBV5-1 with TRBJ1-5; D perhaps matches TRBD1 (6 bases). Germline loops: CDR1 SGHRS, CDR2 YFSETQ. With 4 bases removed from V and 3 bases from J, the gap between germline ends came to 14 bases. The CDR3 spans 15 residues. The CDR3 region has the DNA TGCGCCAGCAGCGTGGACGGACAGCCCAATCAGCCCCAGCATTTT. This translates into CASSVDGQPNQPQHF.

This sequence joins TRBV27 and TRBJ1-5; unclear D gene. CDR3 size: 16 residues. V lost 4 bases to trimming and J lost 2 bases, with 15 bases between them. CDR1 and CDR2 from the germline V gene are MNHEY and SMNVEV (reference sequence). CDR3 sequence: CASSSQPPYRNQPQHF. The CDR3 coding sequence is TGTGCCAGCAGTTCACAGCCACCGTATCGCAATCAGCCCCAGCATTTT.